This T cell receptor beta chain was observed in a study of blood T cell repertoires in COVID-19 (dated by TCRdb to 2020 to 2021). About the investigation overall: Samples from collaborators originated in the United States, Italy and Spain and spanned both the acute and convalescent phases of COVID-19. Samples were obtained from the ongoing ImmuneRACE study (first 160 participants) and from over 1,000 subjects provided by 6 global collaborators. The material from the prospective study consisted of cDNA or gDNA derived from T cells, B-cell-depleted T cells, or PBMCs. A de-identified subject ID, COVID-19 status, age in years and sex were almost always included in the sample metadata. The repertoires were released in a freely available public database intended as a resource for research on the immune response to SARS-CoV-2. Where available, HLA class I and class II types were taken from metadata supplied by the sample provider and were not determined by assay-based typing. Deeply sampled blood TCRbeta repertoires from subjects exposed to, actively infected with, or recovered from COVID-19 were included in the dataset. Paper-wide results and their limitations: The amount of clinical and demographic metadata varied by source and participant and was provided uncurated.

TCRbeta CDR3 regions were amplified from genomic DNA using the immunoSEQ Assay, a bias-controlled multiplex PCR. Regarding the original processing steps: Nucleated cell counts per sample were estimated from amplification of reference gene primers within the assay. Sequence reads were collapsed and filtered to measure the absolute abundance of every unique TCRbeta CDR3 rearrangement. Productive Simpson clonality was computed per sample as the square root of Simpson's diversity index over productive rearrangements. In TCRdb, the immuneACCESS table is reduced to in-frame sequences with V and J assigned. These tables do not hold every clone; where another copy was compared, an unresolved V gene accounts for under half, and the others remain unexplained. From that table come the V and J calls and clone size; the DNA was used to work out D and trimming. The table for this sample lists 250,000 or so clones; around 82% of them were counted only once. Of the sample, roughly 3.2% falls within the top ten clones.

Participants in the prospective study were aged roughly 18 to 89 years, lived in some 24 United States geographic areas, and enrolled through a virtual design. Cohort assignment in the prospective study relied on participant-reported clinical history from a screening survey and a study questionnaire. For ImmuneRACE Cohort 3, a participant was defined as recovered based on two consecutive negative NP/OP PCR tests, clearance by a healthcare professional, or resolution of symptoms. Mobile phlebotomists in the prospective study collected whole blood, serum and a nasopharyngeal or oropharyngeal swab from every participant. Over an approximately 2-month period, participants in the prospective study had the option of providing additional blood draws and questionnaires. Prospective study blood samples were shipped either frozen or at room temperature before DNA extraction. The germline V gene specifies SGHRS as CDR1 and YFSETQ as CDR2. Ends trimmed: V by 0 bases, J by 0 bases; bases unmatched to a gene: 6. Taken from cysteine to phenylalanine, the CDR3 has 17 residues. Only the CDR3 DNA stays, 51 bases, in frame from base 1.

As regards this clone: The specificity of this receptor is unknown. No qualities accompany the bases; no much larger clone lies one base away.

The receptor comes from a man in his forties or fifties who had recovered from COVID-19. Recombination joined TRBV5-1 with TRBJ1-3; TRBD1 lines up with 7 middle nucleotides. Sequences were obtained from PBMCs or T cells enriched from blood (not recorded which). The DNA is TGCGCCAGCAGCTTGGCGGCAGGGGGAAACTCTGGAAACACCATATATTTT. This sequence encodes CASSLAAGGNSGNTIYF.